The TCR beta chain described here comes from a study of blood T cell repertoires in COVID-19. Germline loops: CDR1 SGHNT, CDR2 YYREEE (reference sequence). The length of the CDR3 is 14 residues. Trimming pared 1 base from V and 10 bases from J, leaving 17 bases between. The authors' processing: It was from reference gene primer amplification that nucleated cell counts were estimated. TCRdb's table, derived via immunoSEQ multiplex PCR, lists solely in-frame clones and lacks some. The DNA was the basis for D and trimming; V, J and clone size are from that table. The repertoire consists of over 200,000 clones, with 90% to 95% occurring once and the leading ten covering around 1.2%.

The chain combines TRBV5-4 with TRBJ1-1; tentative D call: TRBD1 (5 bases). The TCR was taken from a man under 40 with acute or convalescent COVID-19. Sequenced sample: peripheral blood. CDR3 amino acids: CASSLKGEVSLAFF. In nucleotides, the CDR3 is TGTGCCAGCAGCTTGAAAGGGGAGGTTAGTTTAGCTTTCTTT.